This T cell receptor (beta chain) was observed in a study of T cell responses to AZD1222 COVID-19 vaccine. Across the whole study: Timing groups of about 4 and about 12 weeks for second doses were pooled.

The CDR3 loop spans 13 amino acids. With 0 bases removed from V and 8 bases from J, the gap between germline ends came to 7 bases. Per germline, CDR1 MNHEY and CDR2 SVGEGT. Concerning this clone itself: Its antigen is undetermined.

Findings and caveats of the study: Females made up more of the donors, who were largely white British, and clonal diversity may have come out too low.

Repertoires were generated with immunoSEQ multiplex PCR, while TCRdb's copy carries only in-frame clones and drops some. The sample consists of 140,000 to 150,000 clones, 80% to 95% of them appearing once. The TCR was taken from an adult in good health. The material was peripheral blood, obtained on day 0 of AZD1222 vaccination. The chain has TRBV6-2 or TRBV6-3 and TRBJ2-2; D unclear. The CDR3, as DNA: TGTGCCAGCAGTTACTCGTTTTCGGGGGAGCTGTTTTTT. Translated, it gives CASSYSFSGELFF.